This TCR beta chain is from a study of cytomegalovirus exposure and HLA in healthy donors. These donors, healthy bone marrow donors, were studied. Study results and limitations: What was likely a sequencing artifact was a cluster of highly shared sequence variants.

For this clone: The antigen is unknown.

With 4 bases removed from V and 7 bases from J, the gap between germline ends came to 4 bases. This CDR3 is built from 11 residues. Germline V gives CDR1 SEHNR, CDR2 FQNEAQ (reference sequence). The PCR contained 60 Vbeta and 13 Jbeta primers. Assay used: immunoSEQ multiplex PCR; TCRdb lists only in-frame clones, some missing. The data show about 78,000 clones, around 70% seen once. Sequencing was carried out using PBMCs. The rearrangement joins TRBV7-9 to TRBJ2-2; D remains ambiguous. This TCR derives from a woman between 40 and 55 years old in good health and CMV-seropositive. The CDR3 protein is CASSSVGELFF. Written as DNA, the CDR3 is TGTGCCAGCAGCTCCGTCGGGGAGCTGTTTTTT. Full variable domain (outside the CDR3, taken from reference TRBV7-9 and TRBJ2-2): DTGVSQNPRHKITKRGQNVTFRCDPISEHNRLYWYRQTLGQGPEFLTYFQNEAQLEKSRLLSDRFSAERPKGSFSTLEIQRTEQGDSAMYLCASSSVGELFFGEGSRLTVL.